This T cell receptor (beta chain) is drawn from a study of low-dose radiotherapy and immunotherapy resistance in tumors (dated by TCRdb to the early 2020s). Notes on the research overall: In Cohort 1, each fraction delivered 0.5 Gy every 2 weeks, and the prescribed total PTV dose was 6.5 Gy. Patients in Cohort 2 were given 1 Gy per fraction every two weeks, for a total of 13 Gy across 26 weeks. Patients were given nivolumab as a 240 mg flat dose every two weeks and ipilimumab at 1 mg/kg every six weeks, with both drugs delivered intravenously. Intravenous cyclophosphamide at 200 mg/m2 was administered every two weeks, one day ahead of each radiation and immunotherapy administration. Patients took aspirin 300 mg orally once daily for four cycles, starting on cycle 1 day 1. Trial participants were not randomized into treatment groups. Eight patients were included in the translational analysis: three from the first dose cohort and the first five from the second dose cohort.

The listed sequencing device is Illumina HiSeq 2500. To make first-strand cDNA, Superscript III was used along with a set of TRAV- and TRBV-specific primers so that both the TCRalpha and TCRbeta chains were covered. TCRs were amplified with Phusion for around 20 PCR cycles using a constant-region primer together with the adapter attached to the V primers. Isolated mRNA was amplified with the MessageAmp II aRNA Amplification Kit, using a roughly 15-hour in vitro transcription at 37°C. The Dynabeads mRNA DIRECT Purification Kit was used to isolate the mRNA for TCR sequencing. Indexed Illumina adapters were added in a second Phusion PCR of around 27 cycles, and the PCR products were purified with AMPure XP beads. Per the authors' processing: Using custom Perl scripts, TCR sequences that encoded the same protein were pooled, out-of-frame sequences were dropped, and the abundance of each clonotype was calculated. Any TCR sequence backed by just one read was left out of the analysis. The metrics used to describe the repertoires included Shannon entropy, Gini index, clonality, richness, and the frequency of TCRs shared between repertoires. In TCRdb, the public reads were trimmed at Q25 with fastp and aligned with MiXCR, with productive beta chains retained. Entries are consolidated by CDR3 protein sequence, retaining the most common genes and DNA. The V and J calls were determined by TCRdb, not by the authors. The sample includes tens of thousands of distinct CDR3 sequences, with about a sixth observed a single time. 1.4% to 1.5% of the sample belongs to the ten largest clones.

Interpreted using the paper, the time point label stands for: after trial treatment. Sample treatment or condition, as interpreted from the label and publication: LDRT plus nivolumab, ipilimumab, low-dose cyclophosphamide and aspirin (RACIN trial). The donors came from RACIN, which was a single-arm phase I dose-escalation trial that paired nivolumab and ipilimumab with aspirin, low-dose cyclophosphamide and low-dose radiotherapy. Patients were eligible if they had advanced solid tumors that were TIL-negative. Reading from cysteine to phenylalanine, the CDR3 counts 14 amino acids. Only the CDR3 DNA is retained, 42 bases long and in frame from the first base. The CDR1 and CDR2 encoded by the germline V gene (reference sequence) are SGHKS and YYEKEE. As for this clonotype: It lacks a known antigen. A far bigger clonotype differs at one base, so this is likely a read error.

The rearranged chain carries TRBV5-5 and TRBJ1-1; no confident D gene assignment can be made. The sequence was obtained from a male donor with prostate cancer. Sample: PBMCs, taken after low-dose radiotherapy plus immunotherapy. The encoded CDR3 is CASTKGLGNTEAYF. The nucleotide sequence is given as TGTGCCAGCACCAAAGGACTGGGAAACACTGAAGCTTACTTT.